These T cell receptor beta chains were read from a single sample in a study of T-cell memory formation after mild COVID-19. TCRdb reprocessed the 5' RACE reads via MiXCR and lists one record per CDR3 protein. The sample lists hundreds of thousands of distinct CDR3 sequences; approximately 19% were seen once. The sequencing input was PBMCs or a T cell subset sorted from them (not recorded which). These receptor sequences come from a man aged 18 to 30 who had mild COVID-19 (a few samples of this study predate the infection). Cell type and time point are not known. Each CDR3 is given with its conserved first and last residue. The order of the fields is D gene, V gene, J gene, clone size, CDR3 protein, CDR3 DNA. The D gene is left open where the match is weak. For some rows the clone size is stated as once, few or many, or as a class when expanded; others skip it.

.,TRBV5-1,TRBJ1-1,few,CASSPGFGNTEAFF,TGCGCCAGCAGCCCTGGTTTTGGTAACACTGAAGCTTTCTTT
.,TRBV7-7,TRBJ2-5,.,CASSLGVATQETQYF,TGTGCTAGCAGCTTAGGAGTCGCGACCCAAGAGACCCAGTACTTC
.,TRBV25-1,TRBJ1-2,.,CASSEFLGGRGYTF,TGTGCCAGCAGTGAGTTTTTGGGGGGCCGAGGCTACACCTTC
.,TRBV4-3,TRBJ2-7,few,CASSQDWGLTYEQYF,TGCGCCAGCAGCCAAGATTGGGGGCTTACCTACGAGCAGTACTTC
.,TRBV7-8,TRBJ2-3,.,CASESNTDTQYF,TGTGCCAGCGAGTCGAACACAGATACGCAGTATTTT
.,TRBV5-1,TRBJ2-2,few,CASSVEGPMSNTGELFF,TGCGCCAGCAGCGTCGAGGGTCCGATGTCGAACACCGGGGAGCTGTTTTTT
.,TRBV6-5,TRBJ2-1,few,CASSYSSRSYNEQFF,TGTGCCAGCAGTTACTCATCGAGATCCTACAATGAGCAGTTCTTC
.,TRBV11-2,TRBJ2-2,.,CASSRFTGTGELFF,TGTGCCAGCAGCCGCTTTACAGGGACCGGGGAGCTGTTTTTT
.,TRBV12-3/TRBV12-4,TRBJ2-7,few,CASSSNRAAVDRYEQYF,TGTGCCAGCAGTTCAAACAGGGCAGCGGTGGATAGGTACGAGCAGTACTTC
TRBD2,TRBV7-6,TRBJ2-3,.,CASSLVPSGVRDTQYF,TGTGCCAGCAGCTTAGTTCCTAGCGGGGTCAGGGATACGCAGTATTTT
.,TRBV6-5,TRBJ2-7,few,CASRTGAGPYEQYF,TGTGCCAGCAGAACGGGGGCAGGCCCCTACGAGCAGTACTTC
.,TRBV6-7,TRBJ2-1,many,CASSYTAGEQFF,TGTGCCAGCAGTTATACCGCAGGGGAGCAGTTCTTC
.,TRBV9,TRBJ1-2,.,CASSVSPGQEGSGYTF,TGTGCCAGCAGCGTTTCGCCAGGCCAAGAGGGAAGTGGCTACACCTTC
.,TRBV4-1,TRBJ2-6,many,CASSQVGSRGGKGANVLTF,TGCGCCAGCAGCCAAGTGGGGTCCAGGGGAGGGAAGGGGGCCAACGTCCTGACTTTC
.,TRBV5-1,TRBJ1-5,.,CASRPGMEDQPQHF,TGCGCCAGCAGGCCCGGTATGGAGGATCAGCCCCAGCATTTT
.,TRBV5-5,TRBJ2-2,few,CASSFMVGNTGELFF,TGTGCCAGCAGCTTCATGGTTGGGAACACCGGGGAGCTGTTTTTT
TRBD1,TRBV12-3/TRBV12-4,TRBJ1-1,few,CASSWSGQAEAFF,TGTGCCAGCAGTTGGTCGGGACAGGCAGAAGCTTTCTTT
.,TRBV4-2,TRBJ2-4,few,CASSPASGGSKNIQYF,TGTGCCAGCAGCCCCGCTTCTGGGGGGTCCAAAAACATTCAGTACTTC